Listed below are T cell receptor beta chains from one sample, sequenced in a study of T cell responses to AZD1222 COVID-19 vaccine. Libraries were prepared by immunoSEQ multiplex PCR; TCRdb keeps only in-frame clonotypes and omits some of them. The sample gives 90,000 to 110,000 clones, approximately 91% of which show up once; around 7% is in the top ten. The input for sequencing was peripheral blood, taken on day 0 of AZD1222 vaccination. These receptors all come from an adult in good health. Both conserved end residues are part of each CDR3. The order of the fields is J gene, clone size, D gene, V gene, CDR3 DNA, CDR3 protein. A D gene is named only where the DNA matches it firmly. Clone size is not always given. Where it is, it says once, few, many or a class for expanded clones.

J gene: TRBJ1-4
clone size: few
D gene: TRBD1
V gene: TRBV7-8
CDR3 DNA: TGTGCCAGCAGCCAGGGGGGTACGCGGCGGGAAAAACTGTTTTTT
CDR3 protein: CASSQGGTRREKLFF

J gene: TRBJ2-5
clone size: .
D gene: .
V gene: TRBV4-3
CDR3 DNA: TGCGCCAGCAGCCAAGGACCGGAGGGTAGAGAGACCCAGTACTTC
CDR3 protein: CASSQGPEGRETQYF

J gene: TRBJ1-2
clone size: .
D gene: .
V gene: TRBV18
CDR3 DNA: TGTGCCAGCTCACAACTAGGAGGCTACACCTTC
CDR3 protein: CASSQLGGYTF

J gene: TRBJ2-7
clone size: .
D gene: .
V gene: TRBV3-1/TRBV3-2
CDR3 DNA: TGTGCCAGCAGCCAAGACCTCATAGTCCGCGAGCAGTACTTC
CDR3 protein: CASSQDLIVREQYF

J gene: TRBJ2-1
clone size: .
D gene: .
V gene: TRBV28
CDR3 DNA: TGTGCCAGCAGTCTACAATGGGGGCAGTTCTTC
CDR3 protein: CASSLQWGQFF

J gene: TRBJ2-5
clone size: .
D gene: .
V gene: TRBV7-8
CDR3 DNA: TGTGCCAGCAGCTTAGTTAGGGAGACCCAGTACTTC
CDR3 protein: CASSLVRETQYF

J gene: TRBJ1-1
clone size: .
D gene: .
V gene: TRBV5-1
CDR3 DNA: TGCGCCAGCAGCGCCACGGGGGAACCCACTGAAGCTTTCTTT
CDR3 protein: CASSATGEPTEAFF

J gene: TRBJ2-4
clone size: .
D gene: .
V gene: TRBV4-1
CDR3 DNA: TGCGCCAGCAGCCAAGTGTCGAATGTAGCCAAAAACATTCAGTACTTC
CDR3 protein: CASSQVSNVAKNIQYF

J gene: TRBJ1-2
clone size: .
D gene: .
V gene: TRBV20-1
CDR3 DNA: TGCAGTGTAAGCTATGGCTACACCTTC
CDR3 protein: CSVSYGYTF

J gene: TRBJ2-5
clone size: .
D gene: TRBD1
V gene: TRBV12-3/TRBV12-4
CDR3 DNA: TGTGCCAGCAGCGGGGACAGAGAGACCCAGTACTTC
CDR3 protein: CASSGDRETQYF

J gene: TRBJ2-1
clone size: .
D gene: .
V gene: TRBV21-1
CDR3 DNA: TGTGCCAGCAGCAAAAATCCTGACTACAATGAGCAGTTCTTC
CDR3 protein: CASSKNPDYNEQFF

J gene: TRBJ2-5
clone size: .
D gene: TRBD2
V gene: TRBV10-3
CDR3 DNA: TGTGCCATCAGTGAATTTCTAGCGGGGGGGCAAGAGACCCAGTACTTC
CDR3 protein: CAISEFLAGGQETQYF

J gene: TRBJ2-7
clone size: .
D gene: TRBD1
V gene: TRBV6-5
CDR3 DNA: TGTGCCAGCAAAACAGACAGGGGGCCCTCCTACGAGCAGTACTTC
CDR3 protein: CASKTDRGPSYEQYF

J gene: TRBJ2-1
clone size: .
D gene: TRBD2
V gene: TRBV5-1
CDR3 DNA: TGCGCCAGCAGCTTGCCGAGCGGGGGAGACAATGAGCAGTTCTTC
CDR3 protein: CASSLPSGGDNEQFF

J gene: TRBJ1-2
clone size: .
D gene: .
V gene: TRBV18
CDR3 DNA: TGTGCCAGCTCACCGGGAGGACAGACCTATGGCTACACCTTC
CDR3 protein: CASSPGGQTYGYTF

J gene: TRBJ1-6
clone size: once
D gene: TRBD1
V gene: TRBV4-1
CDR3 DNA: TGCGCCAGCAGCCAAGTTTGGACAGGGTCTAATTCACCCCTCCACTTT
CDR3 protein: CASSQVWTGSNSPLHF

J gene: TRBJ1-1
clone size: once
D gene: .
V gene: TRBV15
CDR3 DNA: TGTGCCACCAAAATCTATGGGGGGGCGAGCACTGAAGCTTTCTTT
CDR3 protein: CATKIYGGASTEAFF

J gene: TRBJ1-1
clone size: once
D gene: .
V gene: TRBV12-3/TRBV12-4
CDR3 DNA: TGTGCCAGCCTCGTGGACACAGAAGCTTTCTTT
CDR3 protein: CASLVDTEAFF

J gene: TRBJ2-7
clone size: .
D gene: TRBD2
V gene: TRBV6-5
CDR3 DNA: TGTGCCAGCAGTTACCTAACGGGGGGCGAGCAGTACTTC
CDR3 protein: CASSYLTGGEQYF

J gene: TRBJ2-3
clone size: .
D gene: .
V gene: TRBV5-5
CDR3 DNA: TGTGCCAGCAGCTTACACCCCACAGATACGCAGTATTTT
CDR3 protein: CASSLHPTDTQYF

J gene: TRBJ2-3
clone size: once
D gene: TRBD1
V gene: TRBV3-1/TRBV3-2
CDR3 DNA: TGTGCCAGCAGCCCCCGGACAGGTCCAGATACGCAGTATTTT
CDR3 protein: CASSPRTGPDTQYF

J gene: TRBJ2-3
clone size: .
D gene: .
V gene: TRBV30
CDR3 DNA: TGTGCCTGGGGTACAGATACGCAGTATTTT
CDR3 protein: CAWGTDTQYF

J gene: TRBJ1-1
clone size: .
D gene: TRBD1
V gene: TRBV5-6
CDR3 DNA: TGTGCCAGCAGCCACCTTAAGGACAGGGTAATGAACACTGAAGCTTTCTTT
CDR3 protein: CASSHLKDRVMNTEAFF

J gene: TRBJ1-1
clone size: .
D gene: TRBD1
V gene: TRBV6-5
CDR3 DNA: TGTGCCAGCAGCTACAGGGGGGACACTGAAGCTTTCTTT
CDR3 protein: CASSYRGDTEAFF

J gene: TRBJ2-7
clone size: .
D gene: .
V gene: TRBV19
CDR3 DNA: TGTGCCAGTAGTACCGGACAAGGGTCCTACGAGCAGTACTTC
CDR3 protein: CASSTGQGSYEQYF

J gene: TRBJ2-7
clone size: few
D gene: .
V gene: TRBV10-1
CDR3 DNA: TGCGCCAGCAGTGAGGGAGGGCGCGAGAGCGAGCAGTACTTC
CDR3 protein: CASSEGGRESEQYF

J gene: TRBJ1-1
clone size: .
D gene: .
V gene: TRBV4-1
CDR3 DNA: TGCGCCAGCAGCCTACCCGAGGGGGGAACTGAAGCTTTCTTT
CDR3 protein: CASSLPEGGTEAFF

J gene: TRBJ2-3
clone size: .
D gene: TRBD1
V gene: TRBV9
CDR3 DNA: TGTGCCAGCAGCGTTACAGGGGGTGTTACAGATACGCAGTATTTT
CDR3 protein: CASSVTGGVTDTQYF

J gene: TRBJ1-2
clone size: .
D gene: TRBD1
V gene: TRBV7-3
CDR3 DNA: TGTGCCAGCAGCTTAAATGACAGGGGCTATGGCTACACCTTC
CDR3 protein: CASSLNDRGYGYTF

J gene: TRBJ1-5
clone size: .
D gene: .
V gene: TRBV4-2
CDR3 DNA: TGTGCCAGCAGCCAAAGGGAAGGTGAAATACAGCCCCAGCATTTT
CDR3 protein: CASSQREGEIQPQHF

J gene: TRBJ1-1
clone size: once
D gene: .
V gene: TRBV6-1
CDR3 DNA: TGTGCCAGCAGTGAAAGTCACAGAAACACTGAAGCTTTCTTT
CDR3 protein: CASSESHRNTEAFF

J gene: TRBJ1-6
clone size: .
D gene: TRBD1
V gene: TRBV5-6
CDR3 DNA: TGTGCCAGCAGCCCCCTCGGGACAGGGGGTTATAATTCACCCCTCCACTTT
CDR3 protein: CASSPLGTGGYNSPLHF

J gene: TRBJ2-1
clone size: .
D gene: TRBD2
V gene: TRBV9
CDR3 DNA: TGTGCCAGCAGCGGCAGCGGGGGGCTCTACAATGAGCAGTTCTTC
CDR3 protein: CASSGSGGLYNEQFF

J gene: TRBJ2-4
clone size: few
D gene: TRBD1
V gene: TRBV4-1
CDR3 DNA: TGCGCCAGCAGCCAACTGGTCGGACAGGTAGCCAAAAACATTCAGTACTTC
CDR3 protein: CASSQLVGQVAKNIQYF

J gene: TRBJ1-2
clone size: .
D gene: .
V gene: TRBV4-3
CDR3 DNA: TGCGCCAGCAGCCAAGGGACAGCAACTAACTATGGCTACACCTTC
CDR3 protein: CASSQGTATNYGYTF

J gene: TRBJ1-3
clone size: few
D gene: .
V gene: TRBV19
CDR3 DNA: TGTGCCAGTGAGGCGTATGGAAACACCATATATTTT
CDR3 protein: CASEAYGNTIYF

J gene: TRBJ2-1
clone size: .
D gene: .
V gene: TRBV19
CDR3 DNA: TGTGCCAGTAGTAGACACCGGGACCCACCGGACAATGAGCAGTTCTTC
CDR3 protein: CASSRHRDPPDNEQFF

J gene: TRBJ1-1
clone size: .
D gene: .
V gene: TRBV5-1
CDR3 DNA: TGCGCCAGCAGCGTACTCCCAGGGAACACTGAAGCTTTCTTT
CDR3 protein: CASSVLPGNTEAFF

J gene: TRBJ2-5
clone size: .
D gene: .
V gene: TRBV5-1
CDR3 DNA: TGCGCCAGCAGCTACCGGACCGTAAGCCCTCAAGAGACCCAGTACTTC
CDR3 protein: CASSYRTVSPQETQYF

J gene: TRBJ1-2
clone size: .
D gene: .
V gene: TRBV15
CDR3 DNA: TGTGCCACCAGCAGACCCGGGGGACACTATGGCTACACCTTC
CDR3 protein: CATSRPGGHYGYTF

J gene: TRBJ1-5
clone size: once
D gene: .
V gene: TRBV30
CDR3 DNA: TGTGCCTGGAGTGTACGGTCCCATCAGCCCCAGCATTTT
CDR3 protein: CAWSVRSHQPQHF

J gene: TRBJ1-3
clone size: .
D gene: .
V gene: TRBV5-1
CDR3 DNA: TGCGCCAGCAGCTTCACAAGCCCCGCGGACTCTGGAAACACCATATATTTT
CDR3 protein: CASSFTSPADSGNTIYF

J gene: TRBJ1-5
clone size: .
D gene: .
V gene: TRBV6-2/TRBV6-3
CDR3 DNA: TGTGCCAGCAGTTACGATGACAATCAGCCCCAGCATTTT
CDR3 protein: CASSYDDNQPQHF

J gene: TRBJ2-4
clone size: .
D gene: .
V gene: TRBV28
CDR3 DNA: TGTGCCAGCAGTTCCCAGGGTCTAGCCAAAAACATTCAGTACTTC
CDR3 protein: CASSSQGLAKNIQYF

J gene: TRBJ2-1
clone size: .
D gene: .
V gene: TRBV29-1
CDR3 DNA: TGCAGCGTTGGGGTACTCAATGAGCAGTTCTTC
CDR3 protein: CSVGVLNEQFF

J gene: TRBJ1-6
clone size: once
D gene: .
V gene: TRBV28
CDR3 DNA: TGTGCCAGCAGCCGCGACCGCGCCTATAATTCACCCCTCCACTTT
CDR3 protein: CASSRDRAYNSPLHF

J gene: TRBJ2-7
clone size: once
D gene: .
V gene: TRBV7-2
CDR3 DNA: TGTGCCAGCAGCACGAACAGGGCCGAGCAGTACTTC
CDR3 protein: CASSTNRAEQYF

J gene: TRBJ2-3
clone size: .
D gene: .
V gene: TRBV4-3
CDR3 DNA: TGCGCCAGCAGCCAAGATACCCGGGGCCTCGGGGATACGCAGTATTTT
CDR3 protein: CASSQDTRGLGDTQYF

J gene: TRBJ1-1
clone size: .
D gene: .
V gene: TRBV19
CDR3 DNA: TGTGCCAGTATTCGGCCTTACATGAACACTGAAGCTTTCTTT
CDR3 protein: CASIRPYMNTEAFF

J gene: TRBJ1-2
clone size: .
D gene: .
V gene: TRBV29-1
CDR3 DNA: TGCAGCGTTAAGACTGGGCGGGAGATTGGCTACACCTTC
CDR3 protein: CSVKTGREIGYTF

J gene: TRBJ2-7
clone size: once
D gene: TRBD2
V gene: TRBV28
CDR3 DNA: TGTGCCAGCACCCCGGGGGGACTAGCGGGGGGCTACGAGCAGTACTTC
CDR3 protein: CASTPGGLAGGYEQYF